The 32 T cell receptor beta chains given below trace back to one sample, sequenced in a study of CD4 T cells in relation to SARS-CoV-2 and coronaviruses. This table comes from immunoSEQ multiplex PCR, and its TCRdb copy is limited to in-frame clones, with some not included. The sample lists 43,000 or so clones; roughly 87% were seen once. Their recognized antigens are unknown. The sample consisted of naive CD4+ T cells from PBMCs, cultured in vitro. Subset here: naive CD4+ T cells isolated by negative enrichment. These receptors were collected from an adult with COVID-19.

The rearrangement uses TRBV19 and TRBJ1-5, with TRBD1 matching over 8 bases. The CDR3 is 15 amino acids. After removal of 1 base from V and 2 bases from J, the junction contained 1 base not matched to a gene. Germline V CDR1 and CDR2: LNHDA, SQIVND (reference sequence). CDR3 sequence: CASSIAGGGNQPQHF. The CDR3 region has the DNA TGTGCCAGTAGTATAGCAGGGGGCGGCAATCAGCCCCAGCATTTT.

The gene calls are TRBV5-5 and TRBJ2-4; TRBD1 matches at 8 bases. Germline V gene data show CDR1 as SGHKS and CDR2 as YYEKEE (reference sequence). After removal of 1 base from V and 3 bases from J, the junction contained 12 bases not matched to a gene. This CDR3 is 18 amino acids long. The CDR3 loop reads CASSLSLQGAAGKNIQYF. CDR3 DNA: TGTGCCAGCAGCTTGTCACTCCAGGGGGCGGCGGGCAAAAACATTCAGTACTTC.

The chain carries TRBV3-1 (or the pseudogene TRBV3-2) and TRBJ2-1; TRBD2 matches 8 bases. CDR1 LGHDT and CDR2 YNNKEL come from the germline V gene (reference sequence). Trimming took 4 bases from V and 8 from J; bases not matched to a gene: 7. The CDR3 loop spans 14 amino acids. DNA of the CDR3: TGTGCCAGCAGCCCGGGTCTAGCGGGCGATGAGCAGTTCTTC. This gives the protein CASSPGLAGDEQFF.

This rearrangement joins TRBV28 to TRBJ1-5; 8 bases are shared with TRBD1. This CDR3 spans 16 amino acids. Germline CDR1 is MDHEN and CDR2 is SYDVKM. V lost 6 bases to trimming and J lost 5 bases; unmatched junction nucleotides: 12. The CDR3 region has the DNA TGTGCCAGCAGACTGGGTGACAGGGGTATGTATCAGCCCCAGCATTTT. Residues: CASRLGDRGMYQPQHF.

The rearrangement links TRBV4-2 to TRBJ2-7; D gene ambiguous. This CDR3 is 15 amino acids long. Trimming cost V 1 base and J 1 base, with 11 bases left between them. Germline CDR1 and CDR2: LGHNA and YNFKEQ. The CDR3 loop reads CASSQGLGESYEQYF. Here the CDR3 DNA reads TGTGCCAGCAGCCAAGGTCTTGGCGAATCCTACGAGCAGTACTTC.

This chain links TRBV28 with TRBJ1-2; possible D gene TRBD1, 6 bases. The germline V gene encodes CDR1 MDHEN and CDR2 SYDVKM. The CDR3 contains 13 residues. V was pared by 3 bases and J by 4 bases, with 9 bases between. The CDR3 sequence: CASSFQGIYGYTF. CDR3 DNA: TGTGCCAGCAGTTTCCAGGGGATCTATGGCTACACCTTC.

The chain recombines TRBV19 with TRBJ1-2, with 8 bases identical to TRBD1. The CDR3 is 15 amino acids. V trimming: 5 bases; J trimming: 5 bases; junction bases outside the gene matches: 10. In germline, CDR1 is LNHDA, CDR2 SQIVND (reference sequence). Written as DNA, the CDR3 is TGTGCCAGTAGTCCAAGCTCCGGGACAGGATATGGCTACACCTTC. This codes for CASSPSSGTGYGYTF.

This chain links TRBV19 with TRBJ1-4; D gene ambiguous. CDR1 is LNHDA, CDR2 SQIVND, per germline (reference sequence). Trimming pared 4 bases from V and 8 bases from J, leaving 20 bases between. The CDR3 has 16 residues. The CDR3 is CASSTAGSLIGEKLFF. The CDR3, as DNA: TGTGCCAGTAGTACCGCGGGCTCGCTCATCGGGGAAAAACTGTTTTTT.

J is TRBJ1-4 and V is TRBV30; D is undetermined. Trimming removed 4 bases from V and 13 bases from J, with 19 bases in between. Germline loops: CDR1 GTSNPN, CDR2 SVGIG (reference sequence). There are 13 residues in the CDR3. The CDR3 DNA reads TGTGCCTGGAACGAACTTAGGACGACTCGACTGTTTTTT. Protein sequence: CAWNELRTTRLFF. The variable domain in full, with the rest retrieved from reference TRBV30 and TRBJ1-4, is SQTIHQWPATLVQPVGSPLSLECTVEGTSNPNLYWYRQAAGRGLQLLFYSVGIGQISSEVPQNLSASRPQDRQFILSSKKLLLSDSGFYLCAWNELRTTRLFFGSGTQLSVL.

The genes are TRBV9 and TRBJ1-3, with a possible D match to TRBD1 (5 bases). The V gene's germline CDR1 is SGDLS and CDR2 YYNGEE. Deletions cut 2 bases from V and 3 bases from J, with 12 bases between. This CDR3 has 15 residues. CDR3 loop: CASSVWPDIGNTIYF. Here the CDR3 DNA reads TGTGCCAGCAGCGTCTGGCCGGACATTGGAAACACCATATATTTT.

This rearrangement joins TRBV28 to TRBJ2-2, with TRBD1 identical over 9 bases. Per the germline V gene, CDR1 is MDHEN and CDR2 is SYDVKM. This CDR3 contains 16 residues. Trimming at V came to 6 bases and at J to 4 bases, leaving 9 bases not matched to a gene. CDR3 residues: CASRPPGTGRTGELFF. The DNA for the CDR3 is TGTGCCAGCAGACCCCCCGGGACAGGGCGCACCGGGGAGCTGTTTTTT. The full variable domain, its missing parts supplied by reference TRBV28 and TRBJ2-2, is DVKVTQSSRYLVKRTGEKVFLECVQDMDHENMFWYRQDPGLGLRLIYFSYDVKMKEKGDIPEGYSVSREKKERFSLILESASTNQTSMYLCASRPPGTGRTGELFFGEGSRLTVL.

The chain recombines TRBV7-8 with TRBJ2-1, with D possibly being TRBD1 or TRBD2 (5 bases each). CDR3 length: 16 residues. Trimming took 7 bases from V and 0 from J, leaving 16 bases between them. Germline loops: CDR1 SGHVS, CDR2 FQNEAQ. CDR3: CASIPGRISSYNEQFF. CDR3 nucleotides: TGTGCCAGCATCCCGGGGCGAATTAGCTCCTACAATGAGCAGTTCTTC.

This clone was detected only a few times. J is TRBJ2-7 and V is TRBV5-1; no firm D call. Germline values: CDR1 SGHRS, CDR2 YFSETQ. CDR3 length: 11 residues. The V and J ends lost 5 bases and 6 bases respectively, with 9 bases between them. DNA of the CDR3: TGCGCCAGCAGTGCGTCGGGCGAGCAGTACTTC. This codes for CASSASGEQYF.

This clone has only one observation. The chain joins TRBV7-3 to TRBJ2-3, with no clear D. V lost 5 bases to trimming and J lost 2 bases, with 8 bases between them. Per germline, CDR1 SGHTA and CDR2 FQGTGA. The CDR3 consists of 13 residues. This chain's CDR3 is CASSHPATDTQYF. The CDR3 region has the DNA TGTGCCAGCAGCCATCCGGCCACAGATACGCAGTATTTT.

The chain couples TRBV2 to TRBJ2-5, with D tentatively TRBD2 (6 bases). In germline, CDR1 is SNHLY, CDR2 FYNNEI. The CDR3 runs 12 residues. V was cut by 8 bases and J by 5 bases, with 12 bases left in between. CDR3 sequence reads: CASGRGYETQYF. Written as DNA, the CDR3 is TGTGCCAGCGGACGGGGGTACGAGACCCAGTACTTC.

The rearrangement uses TRBV7-9 and TRBJ2-3; a weak D match, TRBD2 (6 bases). The germline V gene encodes CDR1 SEHNR and CDR2 FQNEAQ (reference sequence). The CDR3 loop spans 14 amino acids. V was shortened by 1 base and J by 5 bases, with 10 bases between the two germline ends. The CDR3 spells CASSLGGELDTQYF. The CDR3 DNA reads TGTGCCAGCAGCTTAGGGGGGGAATTAGATACGCAGTATTTT.

V and J are TRBV21-1 and TRBJ2-1; TRBD2 is taken as the D call from the table, unchecked against the DNA. TRBV21-1 is noted as a pseudogene. This CDR3 is 16 amino acids long. CDR3 in amino acids: CASSKSEGSGFDEQFF. The CDR3 nucleotides are TGTGCCAGCAGCAAAAGCGAGGGCAGCGGGTTTGATGAGCAGTTCTTC.

This rearrangement joins TRBV2 to TRBJ1-5, with 7 bases matching TRBD1. The CDR3 length is 14 residues. Germline CDR1 is SNHLY and CDR2 is FYNNEI. Trimming at V came to 6 bases and at J to 4 bases, leaving 6 bases not matched to a gene. The CDR3 DNA sequence: TGTGCCAGCAGAGGGGGCGGGGGAAATCAGCCCCAGCATTTT. The encoded protein is CASRGGGGNQPQHF. The entire variable domain, with the rest obtained from reference TRBV2 and TRBJ1-5, is as follows: EPEVTQTPSHQVTQMGQEVILRCVPISNHLYFYWYRQILGQKVEFLVSFYNNEISEKSEIFDDQFSVERPDGSNFTLKIRSTKLEDSAMYFCASRGGGGNQPQHFGDGTRLSIL.

V gene TRBV27 combines with J gene TRBJ2-2; tentative D call: TRBD1 (6 bases). The CDR3 sequence is 17 residues long. Germline-derived CDR1 and CDR2 are MNHEY and SMNVEV (reference sequence). With 6 bases removed from V and 3 bases from J, the gap between germline ends came to 20 bases. The CDR3 reads CASRRPHSGVDTGELFF. The CDR3 nucleotides read TGTGCCAGCAGGCGCCCCCACTCAGGGGTGGACACCGGGGAGCTGTTTTTT.

This clone was counted only a few times. The chain has TRBV6-6 and TRBJ2-2; 9 bases fit TRBD2. The CDR3 runs to 15 residues. CDR1 MNHNY and CDR2 SVGAGI come from the germline V gene (reference sequence). J gave up 6 bases and V 2 bases, and 4 bases lay outside the gene matches. CDR3 sequence (DNA): TGTGCCAGCAGTTACCGGGCTAGCGGGGCCGGGGAGCTGTTTTTT. Protein product: CASSYRASGAGELFF.

This clone has a handful of counts. The chain has TRBV19 and TRBJ2-7; TRBD2 matches 7 bases. Germline values: CDR1 LNHDA, CDR2 SQIVND (reference sequence). With V trimmed by 6 bases and J by 5 bases, 10 bases remained unmatched. This CDR3 is built from 14 residues. The CDR3 DNA follows: TGTGCCAGTAGCCCAAAACTAGCGACCAACGAGCAGTACTTC. Amino acids: CASSPKLATNEQYF.

V and J are TRBV4-2 and TRBJ2-4; D could derive from TRBD1 or TRBD2 (5 bases each). Trimming took off 2 bases at V and 8 bases at J, with 13 bases between the two ends. Per germline, CDR1 LGHNA and CDR2 YNFKEQ. The length of the CDR3 is 14 residues. The CDR3 protein is CASSQLLGRDIQYF. The CDR3, as DNA: TGTGCCAGCAGCCAACTGTTGGGGCGGGACATTCAGTACTTC.

The rearrangement uses TRBV28 and TRBJ2-7, with TRBD1 matching over 12 bases. Trimming removed 7 bases from V and 4 bases from J; junction bases left unmatched: 5. In germline, CDR1 is MDHEN, CDR2 SYDVKM. The CDR3 length is 14 residues. CDR3 protein: CASTRDRGPYEQYF. CDR3 DNA: TGTGCCAGCACTAGGGACAGGGGGCCTTACGAGCAGTACTTC.

The chain is built from TRBV7-8 and TRBJ2-1, with 10 bases matching TRBD2. The CDR3 has 16 residues. With V trimmed by 1 base and J by 5 bases, 5 bases remained unmatched. Germline V gives CDR1 SGHVS, CDR2 FQNEAQ. CDR3 in amino acids: CASSLVEAGGDNEQFF. The CDR3 DNA reads as TGTGCCAGCAGCTTAGTGGAAGCGGGAGGGGACAATGAGCAGTTCTTC. Together with reference TRBV7-8 and TRBJ2-1, the CDR3 gives the full variable domain: GAGVSQSPRYKVAKRGQDVALRCDPISGHVSLFWYQQALGQGPEFLTYFQNEAQLDKSGLPSDRFFAERPEGSVSTLKIQRTQQEDSAVYLCASSLVEAGGDNEQFFGPGTRLTVL.

This chain links TRBV28 with TRBJ2-2; the match to TRBD1 covers 8 bases. Germline V gene sequence: CDR1 MDHEN, CDR2 SYDVKM. The J segment lost 5 bases and the V segment lost 1 base, leaving 9 bases of the junction unmatched. The CDR3 consists of 17 residues. CDR3 residues: CASSLFPRQGLTGELFF. As DNA, the CDR3 is TGTGCCAGCAGTTTATTCCCCAGACAGGGGTTGACCGGGGAGCTGTTTTTT. The variable domain in full, with the rest retrieved from reference TRBV28 and TRBJ2-2, is DVKVTQSSRYLVKRTGEKVFLECVQDMDHENMFWYRQDPGLGLRLIYFSYDVKMKEKGDIPEGYSVSREKKERFSLILESASTNQTSMYLCASSLFPRQGLTGELFFGEGSRLTVL.

This CDR3 reads CASSLGGTARLRGYTF. The CDR3 DNA reads as TGCGCCAGCAGCTTGGGTGGGACCGCCCGCTTACGGGGCTACACCTTC. The chain recombines TRBV5-1 with TRBJ1-2; D may be TRBD1 (5 bases). Germline V gene lookup returns CDR1 SGHRS and CDR2 YFSETQ. CDR3 length equals 16 residues. Trimming removed 0 bases from V and 8 bases from J, with 20 bases in between.

This rearrangement joins TRBV27 to TRBJ1-2; 7 bases map to TRBD1. V dropped 2 bases and J dropped 2; count of bases not matched to a gene: 5. Germline values: CDR1 MNHEY, CDR2 SMNVEV (reference sequence). This CDR3 has 15 amino acids. The CDR3 region is CASSLATGRNYGYTF. CDR3 DNA: TGTGCCAGCAGTTTAGCGACAGGGAGGAACTATGGCTACACCTTC.

The chain carries TRBV5-1 and TRBJ1-3, with TRBD1 identical over 8 bases. V was clipped by 4 bases and J by 2 bases; unmatched bases: 14. Germline V gene sequence: CDR1 SGHRS, CDR2 YFSETQ. The CDR3 length is 18 residues. CDR3 nucleotides: TGCGCCAGCAGCCGAACCGGGACAGGACCTCATACTGGAAACACCATATATTTT. It translates to CASSRTGTGPHTGNTIYF.

J is TRBJ2-1 and V is TRBV19; 7 positions match TRBD2. The trim removed 6 bases at V and 5 bases at J, leaving 7 bases unmatched. The germline V gene encodes CDR1 LNHDA and CDR2 SQIVND (reference sequence). This CDR3 is 14 amino acids long. CDR3 DNA sequence: TGTGCCAGTAGACGGGGAGGGAGTGACAATGAGCAGTTCTTC. This encodes CASRRGGSDNEQFF.

The chain links TRBV3-1 (or the pseudogene TRBV3-2) to TRBJ2-7; 7 positions match TRBD2. Germline CDR1 LGHDT, CDR2 YNNKEL (reference sequence). CDR3 length: 11 amino acids. Trimming at V came to 4 bases and at J to 6 bases, leaving 0 bases not matched to a gene. CDR3: CASSRGSEQYF. The CDR3 region has the DNA TGTGCCAGCAGCCGCGGGAGCGAGCAGTACTTC.

The chain recombines TRBV7-9 with TRBJ2-2; D uncertain. Per germline, CDR1 SEHNR and CDR2 FQNEAQ (reference sequence). Trimming took off 5 bases at V and 7 bases at J, with 8 bases between the two ends. This CDR3 comprises 12 residues. CDR3 in amino acids: CASSPPFGELFF. CDR3 DNA: TGTGCCAGCAGCCCCCCGTTCGGGGAGCTGTTTTTT.

The rearrangement links TRBV5-1 to TRBJ2-7, with TRBD1 matching 10 bases. In germline, CDR1 is SGHRS, CDR2 YFSETQ. J lost 3 bases, V lost 2 bases, and 2 bases had no gene match. CDR3 length equals 14 residues. The CDR3 region is CASSLGQGDYEQYF. In DNA, the CDR3 is TGCGCCAGCAGCTTAGGACAGGGGGACTACGAGCAGTACTTC.